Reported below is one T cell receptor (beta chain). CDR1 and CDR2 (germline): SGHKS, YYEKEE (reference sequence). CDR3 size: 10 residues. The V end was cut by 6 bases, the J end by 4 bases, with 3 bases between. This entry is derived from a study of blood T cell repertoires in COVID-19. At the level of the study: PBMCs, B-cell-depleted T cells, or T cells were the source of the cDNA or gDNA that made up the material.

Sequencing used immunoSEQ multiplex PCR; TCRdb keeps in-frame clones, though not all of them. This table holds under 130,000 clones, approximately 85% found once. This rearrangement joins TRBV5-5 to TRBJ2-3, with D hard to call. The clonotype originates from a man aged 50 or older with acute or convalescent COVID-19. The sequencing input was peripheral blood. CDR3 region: CASTADTQYF. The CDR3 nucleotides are TGTGCCAGCACGGCAGATACGCAGTATTTT.